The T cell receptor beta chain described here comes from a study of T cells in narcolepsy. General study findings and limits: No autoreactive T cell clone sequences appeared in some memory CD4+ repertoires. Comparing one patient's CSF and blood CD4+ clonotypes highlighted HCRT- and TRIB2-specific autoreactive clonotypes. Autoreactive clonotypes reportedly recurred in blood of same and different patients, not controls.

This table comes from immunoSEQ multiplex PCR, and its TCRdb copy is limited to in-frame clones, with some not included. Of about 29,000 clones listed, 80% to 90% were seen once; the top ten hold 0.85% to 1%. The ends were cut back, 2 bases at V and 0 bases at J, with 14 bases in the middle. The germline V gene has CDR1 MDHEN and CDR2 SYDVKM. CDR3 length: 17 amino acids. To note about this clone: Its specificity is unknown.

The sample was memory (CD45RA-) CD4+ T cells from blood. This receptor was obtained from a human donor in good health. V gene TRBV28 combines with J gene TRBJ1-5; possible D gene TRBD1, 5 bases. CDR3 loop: CASSLRRGVNSNQPQHF. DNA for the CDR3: TGTGCCAGCAGTTTACGGAGGGGAGTGAATAGCAATCAGCCCCAGCATTTT.